Listed below are T cell receptor beta chains from one sample, sequenced in a study of T cell changes during pregnancy in multiple sclerosis. The data were produced by immunoSEQ multiplex PCR, yet TCRdb's version contains in-frame clones alone and is incomplete. The table includes more than 55,000 clones, about nine tenths detected once. The sample in question was peripheral blood, obtained in the second trimester of pregnancy. All receptors derive from a female donor with multiple sclerosis, enrolled in a pregnancy study. CDR3s include the opening cysteine and the closing phenylalanine or tryptophan. D genes are given only for firm matches. Size is omitted from some rows. Given values are once, few, many or a class for expanded clones.

v_gene	d_gene	abundance	j_gene	CDR3nt	CDR3aa
TRBV4-3	NA	NA	TRBJ1-2	TGCGCCAGCAGCCAAACACAGGGTAACTATGGCTACACCTTC	CASSQTQGNYGYTF
TRBV25-1	TRBD1	NA	TRBJ1-1	TGTGCCAGCAGTGTCTACAGGGGAGGAATGTTCACTGAAGCTTTCTTT	CASSVYRGGMFTEAFF
TRBV11-2	NA	NA	TRBJ1-2	TGTGCCAGCAGCCCCCGGGATGGCTACACCTTC	CASSPRDGYTF
TRBV11-2	TRBD1	many	TRBJ1-1	TGTGCCAGCAGCTTGGGGGGACAGACCAGCTTATCTGAAGCTTTCTTT	CASSLGGQTSLSEAFF
TRBV5-1	TRBD1	NA	TRBJ1-1	TGCGCCAGCAGCTCCCCGGACAGGGTGGGAACTGAAGCTTTCTTT	CASSSPDRVGTEAFF
TRBV5-8	NA	NA	TRBJ1-1	TGTGCCAGCAGCGGGGGCCGGGACGCTGAAGCTTTCTTT	CASSGGRDAEAFF
TRBV19	TRBD2	NA	TRBJ2-3	TGTGCCAGTAGTATGCTGGGACTAGCGGGAGGAACAGATACGCAGTATTTT	CASSMLGLAGGTDTQYF
TRBV5-6	NA	NA	TRBJ1-2	TGTGCCAGCAGCTCAGAGGGTGGCTACACCTTC	CASSSEGGYTF
TRBV14	NA	few	TRBJ2-2	TGTGCCAGCAGCTGGACGGCGGGAGGGGAGCTGTTTTTT	CASSWTAGGELFF
TRBV2	NA	NA	TRBJ1-1	TGTGCCAGCAGCACCCGGGTCTCCTCCACTGAAGCTTTCTTT	CASSTRVSSTEAFF
TRBV6-1	NA	NA	TRBJ1-2	TGTGCCAGCAGTGAAGCGCAGGGAGGCGGGGGTTATGGCTACACCTTC	CASSEAQGGGGYGYTF
TRBV14	NA	NA	TRBJ1-3	TGTGCCAGCAGCCAAGGGTTAGGGGCGAGCTCTGGAAACACCATATATTTT	CASSQGLGASSGNTIYF
TRBV14	NA	NA	TRBJ2-1	TGTGCCAGCAGCCAACTGGGGCTGCGCTCCTACAATGAGCAGTTCTTC	CASSQLGLRSYNEQFF
TRBV11-2	TRBD2	NA	TRBJ2-1	TGTGCCAGCAGCTTAGGTGGACTAGCGGTCTACAATGAGCAGTTCTTC	CASSLGGLAVYNEQFF
TRBV30	NA	NA	TRBJ1-3	TGTGCCTGGACCCCCTCCGCGTTCTCTGGAAACACCATATATTTT	CAWTPSAFSGNTIYF
TRBV6-5	NA	once	TRBJ2-3	TGTGCCAGCAGTTACTCGGAGGGGGCTACAGATACGCAGTATTTT	CASSYSEGATDTQYF
TRBV19	TRBD1	once	TRBJ1-1	TGTGCCAGTAGGGCCGGGACAGGGACCACCATTACTGAAGCTTTCTTT	CASRAGTGTTITEAFF
TRBV27	TRBD2	NA	TRBJ2-5	TGTGCCAGCAGTAATAATAGCGGGACCGACCAAGAGACCCAGTACTTC	CASSNNSGTDQETQYF
TRBV7-3	NA	NA	TRBJ2-3	TGTGCCAGCAGCTTTAGTTCTGCAGATACGCAGTATTTT	CASSFSSADTQYF
TRBV7-9	NA	NA	TRBJ1-2	TGTGCCAGCAGCTCGACTTCGACAGCTGTTGGCTACACCTTC	CASSSTSTAVGYTF
TRBV5-1	TRBD1	NA	TRBJ1-1	TGCGCCAGCAGATCAGGGACAGGGGGGTTGGACACTGAAGCTTTCTTT	CASRSGTGGLDTEAFF
TRBV9	NA	NA	TRBJ1-3	TGTGCCAGCAGCGTAGCAGGGCCCGACACCATATATTTT	CASSVAGPDTIYF
TRBV14	TRBD2	NA	TRBJ2-5	TGTGCCAGCAGCCAAGTCCGAATAGCGGGGGGAGAGACCCAGTACTTC	CASSQVRIAGGETQYF
TRBV27	TRBD1	once	TRBJ2-7	TGTGCCAGCAGTCCCCTAGACAGGGTTGGCGAGCAGTACTTC	CASSPLDRVGEQYF
TRBV19	NA	NA	TRBJ1-4	TGTGCCAGTAGTGGGGCCCAACGGAGTGAAAAACTGTTTTTT	CASSGAQRSEKLFF
TRBV7-2	TRBD2	NA	TRBJ2-2	TGTGCCAGCAGCAAGCTAGCGGGAGTGGATATAGGGGAGCTGTTTTTT	CASSKLAGVDIGELFF
TRBV5-8	TRBD1	NA	TRBJ1-5	TGTGCCAGCAGTCCGGACAGGGGCCTTAGCAATCAGCCCCAGCATTTT	CASSPDRGLSNQPQHF
TRBV10-3	NA	NA	TRBJ1-1	TGTGCCATCAGTGAAGGAGGGGTGACGGGGAACACTGAAGCTTTCTTT	CAISEGGVTGNTEAFF
TRBV19	NA	NA	TRBJ1-4	TGTGCCAGTAGTTTTCCCCTGAGAGGTTCGACTAATGAAAAACTGTTTTTT	CASSFPLRGSTNEKLFF
TRBV5-1	NA	NA	TRBJ1-2	TGCGCCAGCAGCCCACCCGGACAGAATTATGGCTACACCTTC	CASSPPGQNYGYTF
TRBV7-9	NA	NA	TRBJ1-1	TGTGCCAGCAGCCTCAGTGAGGCTGAGAACACTGAAGCTTTCTTT	CASSLSEAENTEAFF
TRBV4-3	NA	NA	TRBJ1-3	TGCGCCAGCAGCCTGGGGGGGAGGTCTGGAAACACCATATATTTT	CASSLGGRSGNTIYF
TRBV30	NA	NA	TRBJ1-4	TGTGCCTGGGGGGCCCACGGCCGCGAGAAACTGTTTTTT	CAWGAHGREKLFF
TRBV27	TRBD1	once	TRBJ1-2	TGTGCCAGCAGTCTAACGACAGGGCCGGGTGGCTACACCTTC	CASSLTTGPGGYTF
TRBV10-2	NA	NA	TRBJ2-1	TGCGCCAGCACACCACAGGAGAGCTCCTACAATGAGCAGTTCTTC	CASTPQESSYNEQFF
TRBV30	TRBD1	NA	TRBJ1-5	TGTGCCTGGAGTTACCCTCTTACCGGGACAGATCATCTTTATCAGCCCCAGCATTTT	CAWSYPLTGTDHLYQPQHF
TRBV30	NA	NA	TRBJ1-2	TGTGCCTGGAGTGGGAGGGTTACTAACTATGGCTACACCTTC	CAWSGRVTNYGYTF
TRBV10-3	NA	NA	TRBJ2-3	TGTGCCATCCGGATGACTGGAGGGGGGGCTAGCACAGATACGCAGTATTTT	CAIRMTGGGASTDTQYF
TRBV5-1	TRBD1	NA	TRBJ1-2	TGCGCCAGTAGTGCTACGGAGACAGGGTGGGGCTACACCTTC	CASSATETGWGYTF
TRBV6-5	NA	NA	TRBJ2-1	TGTGCCAGCAAACAGGAGCCATCCTACAATGAGCAGTTCTTC	CASKQEPSYNEQFF
TRBV2	NA	NA	TRBJ2-5	TGTGCCACCAAGGACTACCGAGAGACCCAGTACTTC	CATKDYRETQYF
TRBV4-3	NA	NA	TRBJ1-4	TGCGCCAGCAGCTTACAGATCGATAATGAAAAACTGTTTTTT	CASSLQIDNEKLFF
TRBV4-3	TRBD1	NA	TRBJ2-1	TGCGCCAGCAGCCAAGATTGGGGACAGGGTAGCGATGAGCAGTTCTTC	CASSQDWGQGSDEQFF
TRBV5-8	NA	NA	TRBJ2-2	TGTGCCAGCAGCTCCCCCGGGACTGCAAGGGGTACCGGGGAGCTGTTTTTT	CASSSPGTARGTGELFF
TRBV5-1	TRBD1	NA	TRBJ1-1	TGCGCCAGCAGCCTGGAAGGGGGCAACACTGAAGCTTTCTTT	CASSLEGGNTEAFF
TRBV7-8	TRBD2	NA	TRBJ2-7	TGTGCCAGCAGCTTGCGGCGGGAGGCAATTGGCGAGCAGTACTTC	CASSLRREAIGEQYF
TRBV7-9	TRBD1	NA	TRBJ2-2	TGTGCCAGCAGCTTAGTGGGGGACAGACCGAACACCGGGGAGCTGTTTTTT	CASSLVGDRPNTGELFF
TRBV5-6	NA	NA	TRBJ2-7	TGTGCCAGCAACCATAGGGACTTTAGGCGCGAGCAGTACTTC	CASNHRDFRREQYF
TRBV6-5	NA	NA	TRBJ1-2	TGTGCCAGCAGTTACTTTTCTCGGGGATATGGCTACACCTTC	CASSYFSRGYGYTF
TRBV4-3	NA	NA	TRBJ1-3	TGCGCCAGCAGCCAAGAAGGAACAAGGTTTGCAGGGAACACCATATATTTT	CASSQEGTRFAGNTIYF
TRBV10-3	NA	few	TRBJ1-2	TGTGCCATCAGTGAACAGAACTATGGCTACACCTTC	CAISEQNYGYTF
TRBV7-8	NA	NA	TRBJ2-7	TGTGCCAGCAGCTTAGCGGCCCCCTTAACAGGGAATAAACAGCAGTACTTC	CASSLAAPLTGNKQQYF
TRBV5-4	TRBD1	NA	TRBJ1-2	TGTGCCAGCAGCACCGGGACTGACAGGGAGTATCATGGCTACACCTTC	CASSTGTDREYHGYTF